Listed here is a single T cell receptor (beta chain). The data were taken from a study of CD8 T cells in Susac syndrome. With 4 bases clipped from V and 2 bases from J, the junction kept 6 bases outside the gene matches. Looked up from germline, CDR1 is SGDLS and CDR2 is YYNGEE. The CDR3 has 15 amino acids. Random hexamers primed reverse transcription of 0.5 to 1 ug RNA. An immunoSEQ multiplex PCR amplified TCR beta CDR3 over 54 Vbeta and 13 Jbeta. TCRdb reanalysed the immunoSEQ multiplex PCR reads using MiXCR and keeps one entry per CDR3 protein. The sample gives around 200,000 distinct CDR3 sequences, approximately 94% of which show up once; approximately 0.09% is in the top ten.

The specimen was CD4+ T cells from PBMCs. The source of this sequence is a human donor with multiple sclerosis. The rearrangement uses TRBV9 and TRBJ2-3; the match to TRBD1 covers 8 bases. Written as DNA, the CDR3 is TGTGCCAGCAGCCCAACGACAGGGGTCACAGATACGCAGTATTTT. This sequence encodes CASSPTTGVTDTQYF.